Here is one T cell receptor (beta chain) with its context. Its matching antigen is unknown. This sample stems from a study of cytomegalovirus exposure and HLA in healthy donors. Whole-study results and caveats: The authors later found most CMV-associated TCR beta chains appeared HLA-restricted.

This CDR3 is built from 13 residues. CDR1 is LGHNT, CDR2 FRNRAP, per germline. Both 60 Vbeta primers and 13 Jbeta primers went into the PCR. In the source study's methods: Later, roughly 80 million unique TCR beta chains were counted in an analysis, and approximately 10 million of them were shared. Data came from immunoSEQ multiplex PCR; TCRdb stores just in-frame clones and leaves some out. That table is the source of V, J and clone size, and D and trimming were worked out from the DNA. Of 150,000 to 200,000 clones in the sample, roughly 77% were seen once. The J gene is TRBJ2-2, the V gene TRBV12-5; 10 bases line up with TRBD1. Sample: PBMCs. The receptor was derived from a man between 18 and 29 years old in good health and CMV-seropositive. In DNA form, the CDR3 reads TGTGCGACCGGGACAGGGGTCACCGGGGAGCTGTTTTTT. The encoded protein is CATGTGVTGELFF.